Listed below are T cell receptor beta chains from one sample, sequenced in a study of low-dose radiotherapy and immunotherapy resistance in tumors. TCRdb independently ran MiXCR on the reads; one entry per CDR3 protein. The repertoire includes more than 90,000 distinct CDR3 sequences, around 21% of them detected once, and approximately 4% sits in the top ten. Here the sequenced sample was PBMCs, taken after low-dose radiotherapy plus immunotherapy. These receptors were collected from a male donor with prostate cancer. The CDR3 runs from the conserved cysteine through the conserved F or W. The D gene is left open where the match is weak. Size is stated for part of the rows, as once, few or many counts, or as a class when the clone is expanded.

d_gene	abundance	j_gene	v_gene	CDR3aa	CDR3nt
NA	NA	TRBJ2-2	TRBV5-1	CASSLVAGQDGELFF	TGCGCCAGCAGCTTGGTGGCAGGGCAGGACGGGGAGCTGTTTTTT
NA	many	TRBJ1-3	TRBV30	CAWTPGLGSGNTIYF	TGTGCCTGGACACCGGGATTGGGTTCTGGAAACACCATATATTTT
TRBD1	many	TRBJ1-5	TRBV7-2	CASSLLQGANLQHF	TGTGCCAGCAGCTTACTTCAGGGGGCGAATCTCCAGCATTTT
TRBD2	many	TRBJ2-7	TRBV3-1	CASSRLAGGEQYF	TGTGCCAGCAGCCGACTAGCGGGGGGTGAGCAGTACTTC
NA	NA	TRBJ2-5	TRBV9	CASSVEVGAEETQYF	TGTGCCAGCAGCGTTGAGGTGGGGGCCGAAGAGACCCAGTACTTC
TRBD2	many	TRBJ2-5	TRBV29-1	CSVETSGGAQTQYF	TGCAGCGTTGAGACTAGCGGGGGAGCCCAGACCCAGTACTTC
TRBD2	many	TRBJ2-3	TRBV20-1	CSAAPRAGVTDTQYF	TGCAGTGCGGCACCTAGAGCGGGGGTCACAGATACGCAGTATTTT
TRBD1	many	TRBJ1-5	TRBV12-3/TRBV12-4	CASSSTGQGGQPQHF	TGTGCCAGCAGCTCTACGGGACAGGGCGGTCAGCCCCAGCATTTT
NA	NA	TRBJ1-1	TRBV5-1	CASSLEGRQDTEAFF	TGCGCCAGCAGCTTGGAGGGTCGGCAGGACACTGAAGCTTTCTTT
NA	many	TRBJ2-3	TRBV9	CASRPNTDTQYF	TGTGCCAGCAGACCTAACACAGATACGCAGTATTTT
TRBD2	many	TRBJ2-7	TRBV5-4	CASSPSGRSSYEQYF	TGTGCCAGCAGCCCTAGCGGGAGAAGCTCCTACGAGCAGTACTTC
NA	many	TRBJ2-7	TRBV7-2	CASSYLVGEGEQYF	TGTGCCAGCAGCTACCTAGTGGGTGAGGGCGAGCAGTACTTC
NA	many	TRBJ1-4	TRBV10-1	CASSESGTSFEKLFF	TGCGCCAGCAGTGAGTCGGGGACCTCTTTTGAAAAACTGTTTTTT
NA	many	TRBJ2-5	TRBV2	CASRGGAQETQYF	TGTGCCAGCAGGGGGGGTGCCCAAGAGACCCAGTACTTC
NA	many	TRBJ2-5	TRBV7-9	CASSLAGGETQYF	TGTGCCAGCAGCTTAGCGGGAGGCGAGACCCAGTACTTC
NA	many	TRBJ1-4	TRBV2	CASIGGRGKLFF	TGTGCCAGCATTGGGGGGCGCGGAAAACTGTTTTTT
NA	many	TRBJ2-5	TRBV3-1	CASSPGQQETQYF	TGTGCCAGCAGCCCCGGACAGCAAGAGACCCAGTACTTC
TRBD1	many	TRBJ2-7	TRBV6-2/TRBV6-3	CASTWTGGVYEQYF	TGTGCCAGCACTTGGACAGGGGGAGTCTACGAGCAGTACTTC
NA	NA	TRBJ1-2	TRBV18	CASSPNPNNYGYTF	TGTGCCAGCTCACCGAATCCCAATAACTATGGCTACACCTTC
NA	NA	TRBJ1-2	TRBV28	CASSLAQSFGYTF	TGTGCCAGCAGTTTGGCACAGAGTTTTGGCTACACCTTC
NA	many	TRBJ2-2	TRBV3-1	CASSQGEANTGELFF	TGTGCCAGCAGCCAAGGAGAGGCCAACACCGGGGAGCTGTTTTTT
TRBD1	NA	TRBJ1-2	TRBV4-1	CASSLTGDYGYTF	TGCGCCAGCAGCCTGACAGGGGACTATGGCTACACCTTC
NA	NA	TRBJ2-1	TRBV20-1	CSAIGWVPRDEQFF	TGCAGTGCTATTGGTTGGGTGCCTCGGGATGAGCAGTTCTTC
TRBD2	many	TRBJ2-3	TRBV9	CASSVDSGGGDTQYF	TGTGCCAGCAGCGTAGATAGCGGGGGAGGAGATACGCAGTATTTT
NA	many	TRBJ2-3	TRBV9	CASSVAGGGTDTQYF	TGTGCCAGCAGCGTAGCCGGGGGCGGCACAGATACGCAGTATTTT
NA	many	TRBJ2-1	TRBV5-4	CASSGGVTYNEQFF	TGTGCCAGCAGCGGTGGTGTTACCTACAATGAGCAGTTCTTC
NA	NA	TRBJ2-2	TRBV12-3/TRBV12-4	CASSLTQNTGELFF	TGTGCCAGCAGTCTAACTCAGAACACCGGGGAGCTGTTTTTT
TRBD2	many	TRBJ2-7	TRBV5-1	CASSYRDYLYEQYF	TGCGCCAGCAGCTACCGGGACTACCTCTACGAGCAGTACTTC
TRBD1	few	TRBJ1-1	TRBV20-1	CSARPGGTEAFF	TGCAGTGCTAGGCCAGGGGGGACTGAAGCTTTCTTT
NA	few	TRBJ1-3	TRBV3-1	CASSHTQSFSGNTIYF	TGTGCCAGCAGCCACACCCAATCTTTCTCTGGAAACACCATATATTTT
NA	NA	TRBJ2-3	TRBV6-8	CAGRTASTDTQYF	TGTGCCGGTCGGACAGCTAGCACAGATACGCAGTATTTT
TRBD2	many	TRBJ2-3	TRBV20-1	CSARGLAIDTQYF	TGCAGTGCTAGGGGACTAGCCATAGATACGCAGTATTTT
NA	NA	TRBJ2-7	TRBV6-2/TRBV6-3	CASNLNLQTEQYF	TGTGCCAGCAACTTGAATCTACAAACCGAGCAGTACTTC
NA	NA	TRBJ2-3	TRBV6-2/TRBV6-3	CASRILGGDTQYF	TGTGCCAGCAGAATACTCGGTGGAGATACGCAGTATTTT
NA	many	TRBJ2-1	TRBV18	CASSLSGTEYNEQFF	TGTGCCAGCTCACTCTCCGGGACGGAATACAATGAGCAGTTCTTC
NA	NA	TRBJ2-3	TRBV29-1	CSVGRSGGGPDTQYF	TGCAGCGTTGGCCGTTCGGGAGGGGGCCCAGATACGCAGTATTTT
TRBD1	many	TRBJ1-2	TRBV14	CASSPDRVRYTF	TGTGCCAGCAGCCCCGACAGGGTGAGGTACACCTTC
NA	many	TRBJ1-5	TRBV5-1	CASSPFGANQPQHF	TGCGCCAGCAGCCCATTTGGGGCCAATCAGCCCCAGCATTTT
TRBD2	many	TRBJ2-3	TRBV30	CAWGAGGLPDTQYF	TGTGCCTGGGGAGCGGGGGGACTTCCGGATACGCAGTATTTT
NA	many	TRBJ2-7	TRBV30	CAWSLPGQLNEQYF	TGTGCCTGGAGTCTTCCGGGCCAGTTGAACGAGCAGTACTTC
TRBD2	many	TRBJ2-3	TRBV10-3	CAISEKLAGVTVF	TGTGCCATCAGTGAAAAACTAGCGGGGGTGACAGTTTTT
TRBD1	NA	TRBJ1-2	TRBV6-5	CASSRDPGQGTYGYTF	TGTGCCAGCAGTAGGGACCCTGGACAGGGGACCTACGGCTACACCTTC
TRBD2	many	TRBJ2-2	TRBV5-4	CASSLEGLPNTGELFF	TGTGCCAGCAGCTTAGAGGGACTACCGAACACCGGGGAGCTGTTTTTT
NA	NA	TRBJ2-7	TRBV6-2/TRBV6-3	CASSYLGGGRAYEQYF	TGTGCCAGCAGTTACTTAGGCGGGGGCCGCGCCTACGAGCAGTACTTC
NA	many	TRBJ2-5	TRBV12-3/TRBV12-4	CASSFNRYQETQYF	TGTGCCAGCAGTTTCAACCGGTACCAAGAGACCCAGTACTTC
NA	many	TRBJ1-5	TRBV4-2	CASSPQGGSNQPQHF	TGTGCCAGCAGCCCCCAGGGCGGGAGCAATCAGCCCCAGCATTTT